The text below deals with one T cell receptor beta chain. The antigen is unknown. The data were produced by immunoSEQ multiplex PCR, yet TCRdb's version contains in-frame clones alone and is incomplete. Found here are around 100,000 clones, around 95% of them singletons; the top ten hold roughly 2%. This entry comes from a study of T cell responses to AZD1222 COVID-19 vaccine. Study observations and caveats: At baseline, seropositivity was found in only a handful of AZD1222 recipients.

The CDR3 is made up of 19 amino acids. The specimen was peripheral blood, collected on day 0 of AZD1222 vaccination. The sequence came from an adult in good health. This rearrangement joins TRBV21-1 to TRBJ1-5; TRBD1 is the table's D call, not checked against the DNA. TRBV21-1 is recorded as a pseudogene. CDR3 sequence: CASSKASQVGAYSNQPQHF. CDR3 sequence (DNA): TGTGCCAGCAGCAAAGCTTCGCAGGTTGGGGCTTATAGCAATCAGCCCCAGCATTTT.